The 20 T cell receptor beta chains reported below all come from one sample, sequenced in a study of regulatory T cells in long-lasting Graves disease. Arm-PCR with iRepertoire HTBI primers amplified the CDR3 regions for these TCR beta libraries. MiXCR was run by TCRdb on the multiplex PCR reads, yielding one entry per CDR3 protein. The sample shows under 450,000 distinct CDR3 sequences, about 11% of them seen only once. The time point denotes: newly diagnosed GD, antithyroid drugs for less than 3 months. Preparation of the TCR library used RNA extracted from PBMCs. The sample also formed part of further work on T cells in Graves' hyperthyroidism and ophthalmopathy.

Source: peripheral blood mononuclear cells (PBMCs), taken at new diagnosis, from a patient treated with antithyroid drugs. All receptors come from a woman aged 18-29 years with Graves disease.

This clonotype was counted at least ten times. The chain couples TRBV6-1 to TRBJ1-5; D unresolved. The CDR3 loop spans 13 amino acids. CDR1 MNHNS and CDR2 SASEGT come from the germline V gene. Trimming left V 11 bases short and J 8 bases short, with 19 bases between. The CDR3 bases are TGTGCCCTGCCGCGGGAAGGCATGGAGCCCCAGCATTTT. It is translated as CALPREGMEPQHF.

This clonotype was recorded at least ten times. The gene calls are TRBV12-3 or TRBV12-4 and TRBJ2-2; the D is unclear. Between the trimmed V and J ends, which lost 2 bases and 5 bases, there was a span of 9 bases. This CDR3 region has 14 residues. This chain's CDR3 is CASSLFRRTGELFF. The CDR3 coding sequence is TGTGCCAGCAGTTTATTCCGCCGGACCGGGGAGCTGTTTTTT.

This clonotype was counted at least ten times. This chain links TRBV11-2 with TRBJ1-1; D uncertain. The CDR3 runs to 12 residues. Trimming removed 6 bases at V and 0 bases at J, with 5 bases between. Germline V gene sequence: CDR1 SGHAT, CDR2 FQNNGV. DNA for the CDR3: TGTGCCAGCAGTTACCTGAACACTGAAGCTTTCTTT. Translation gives CASSYLNTEAFF.

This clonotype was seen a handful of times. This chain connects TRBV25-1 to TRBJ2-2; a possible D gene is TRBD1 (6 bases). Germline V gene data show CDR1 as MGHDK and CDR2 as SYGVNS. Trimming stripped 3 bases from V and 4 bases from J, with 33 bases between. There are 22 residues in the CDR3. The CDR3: CASSDLVVTDRALEGRTGELFF. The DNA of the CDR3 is TGTGCCAGCAGTGACCTCGTAGTGACGGACAGAGCCCTCGAAGGTCGCACCGGGGAGCTGTTTTTT.

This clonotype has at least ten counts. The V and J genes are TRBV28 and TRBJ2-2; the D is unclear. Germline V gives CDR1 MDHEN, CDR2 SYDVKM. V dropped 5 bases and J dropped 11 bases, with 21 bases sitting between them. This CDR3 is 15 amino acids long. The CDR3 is CASSPDATGSVELFF. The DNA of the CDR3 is TGTGCCAGCAGTCCCGACGCGACTGGCTCGGTAGAGCTGTTTTTT.

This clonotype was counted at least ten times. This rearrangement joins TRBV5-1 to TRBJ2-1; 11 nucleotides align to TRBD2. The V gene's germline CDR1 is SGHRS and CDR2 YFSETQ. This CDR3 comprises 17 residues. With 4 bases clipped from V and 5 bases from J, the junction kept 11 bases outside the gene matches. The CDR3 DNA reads TGCGCCAGCAGCCAGGCGGTAGCGGGGGGGCAGGACAATGAGCAGTTCTTC. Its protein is CASSQAVAGGQDNEQFF. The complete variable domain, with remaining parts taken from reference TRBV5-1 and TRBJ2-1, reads KAGVTQTPRYLIKTRGQQVTLSCSPISGHRSVSWYQQTPGQGLQFLFEYFSETQRNKGNFPGRFSGRQFSNSRSEMNVSTLELGDSALYLCASSQAVAGGQDNEQFFGPGTRLTVL.

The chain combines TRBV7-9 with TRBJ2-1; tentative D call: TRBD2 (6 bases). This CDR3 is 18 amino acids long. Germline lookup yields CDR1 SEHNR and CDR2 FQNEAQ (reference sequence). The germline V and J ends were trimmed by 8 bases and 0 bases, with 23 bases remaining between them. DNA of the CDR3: TGTGCCAGCTCAAGTCCTAGCGATCACTTTTTCTCCTACAATGAGCAGTTCTTC. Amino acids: CASSSPSDHFFSYNEQFF.

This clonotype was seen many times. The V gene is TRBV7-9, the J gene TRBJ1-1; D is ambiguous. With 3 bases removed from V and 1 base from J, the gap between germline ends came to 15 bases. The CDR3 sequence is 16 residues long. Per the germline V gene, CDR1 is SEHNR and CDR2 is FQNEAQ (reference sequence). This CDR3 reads CASSFAEAVGNTEAFF. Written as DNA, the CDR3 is TGTGCCAGCAGCTTCGCCGAGGCCGTAGGGAACACTGAAGCTTTCTTT.

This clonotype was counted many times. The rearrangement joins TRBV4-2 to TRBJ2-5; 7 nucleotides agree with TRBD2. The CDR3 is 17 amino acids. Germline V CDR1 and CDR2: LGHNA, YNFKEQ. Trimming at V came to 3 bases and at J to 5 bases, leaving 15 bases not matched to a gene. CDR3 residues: CASSHSYRGDRDETQYF. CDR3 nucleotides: TGTGCCAGCAGCCATTCCTACCGGGGGGATCGGGACGAGACCCAGTACTTC.

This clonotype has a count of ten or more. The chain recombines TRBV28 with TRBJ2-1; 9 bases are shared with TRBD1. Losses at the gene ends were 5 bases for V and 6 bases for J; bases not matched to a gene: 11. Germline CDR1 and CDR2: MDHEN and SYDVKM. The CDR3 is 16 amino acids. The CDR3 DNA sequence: TGTGCCAGCAGTCCACCCGGACAGGGGACCTTCAATGAGCAGTTCTTC. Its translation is CASSPPGQGTFNEQFF. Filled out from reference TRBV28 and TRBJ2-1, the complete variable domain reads DVKVTQSSRYLVKRTGEKVFLECVQDMDHENMFWYRQDPGLGLRLIYFSYDVKMKEKGDIPEGYSVSREKKERFSLILESASTNQTSMYLCASSPPGQGTFNEQFFGPGTRLTVL.

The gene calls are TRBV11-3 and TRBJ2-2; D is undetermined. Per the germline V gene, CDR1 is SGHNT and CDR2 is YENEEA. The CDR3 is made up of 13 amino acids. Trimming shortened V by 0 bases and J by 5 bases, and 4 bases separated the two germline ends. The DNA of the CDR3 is TGTGCCAGCAGCTTAGAGGCAACCGGGGAGCTGTTTTTT. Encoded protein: CASSLEATGELFF.

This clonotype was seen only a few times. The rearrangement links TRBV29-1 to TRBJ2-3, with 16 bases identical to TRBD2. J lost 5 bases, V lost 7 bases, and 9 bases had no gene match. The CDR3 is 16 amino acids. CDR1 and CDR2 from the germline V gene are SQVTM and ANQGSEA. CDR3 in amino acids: CSAGTSGGAARDTQYF. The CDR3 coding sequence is TGCAGCGCGGGGACTAGCGGGGGGGCGGCCCGAGATACGCAGTATTTT.

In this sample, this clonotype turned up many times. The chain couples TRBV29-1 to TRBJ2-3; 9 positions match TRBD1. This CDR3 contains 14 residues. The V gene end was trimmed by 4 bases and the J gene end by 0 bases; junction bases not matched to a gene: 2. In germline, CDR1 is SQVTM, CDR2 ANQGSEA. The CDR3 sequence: CSVAGTGSTDTQYF. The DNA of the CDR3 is TGCAGCGTTGCCGGGACAGGGAGCACAGATACGCAGTATTTT.

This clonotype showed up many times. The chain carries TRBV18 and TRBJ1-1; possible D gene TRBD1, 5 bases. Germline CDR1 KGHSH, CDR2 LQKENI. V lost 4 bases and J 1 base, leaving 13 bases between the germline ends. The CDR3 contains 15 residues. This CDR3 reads CASSHQGNPNTEAFF. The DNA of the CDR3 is TGTGCCAGCTCACACCAGGGTAACCCGAACACTGAAGCTTTCTTT.

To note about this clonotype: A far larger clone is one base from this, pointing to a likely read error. The CDR3 DNA reads TGTGCCACCGCTGTCTTGGGACAGGCGGCCTACGAGCAGTACTTC. Its translation: CATAVLGQAAYEQYF. The J gene is TRBJ2-7, the V gene TRBV6-4, with 8 bases lining up with TRBD1. The CDR3 has 15 amino acids. Unmatched junction bases numbered 13, after V lost 10 bases and J lost 2 bases. Germline assignment: CDR1 MRHNA and CDR2 SNTAGT.

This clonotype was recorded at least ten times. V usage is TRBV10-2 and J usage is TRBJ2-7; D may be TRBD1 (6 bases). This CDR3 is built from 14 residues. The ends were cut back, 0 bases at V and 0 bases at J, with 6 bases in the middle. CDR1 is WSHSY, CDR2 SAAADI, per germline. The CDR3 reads CASSESTGSYEQYF. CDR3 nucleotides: TGCGCCAGCAGTGAGTCGACAGGCTCCTACGAGCAGTACTTC.

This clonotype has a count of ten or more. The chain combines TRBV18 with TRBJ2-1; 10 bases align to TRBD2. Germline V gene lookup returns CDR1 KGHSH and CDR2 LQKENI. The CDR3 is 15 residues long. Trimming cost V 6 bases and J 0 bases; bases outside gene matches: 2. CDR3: CASSSSGSSYNEQFF. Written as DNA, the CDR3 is TGTGCCAGCTCCTCTAGCGGGAGCTCCTACAATGAGCAGTTCTTC.

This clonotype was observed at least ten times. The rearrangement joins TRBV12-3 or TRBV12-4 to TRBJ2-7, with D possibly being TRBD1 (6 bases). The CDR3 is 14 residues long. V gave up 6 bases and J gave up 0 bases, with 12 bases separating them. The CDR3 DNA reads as TGTGCCAGCAGCCCCGGGACAAGCTCCTACGAGCAGTACTTC. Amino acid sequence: CASSPGTSSYEQYF.

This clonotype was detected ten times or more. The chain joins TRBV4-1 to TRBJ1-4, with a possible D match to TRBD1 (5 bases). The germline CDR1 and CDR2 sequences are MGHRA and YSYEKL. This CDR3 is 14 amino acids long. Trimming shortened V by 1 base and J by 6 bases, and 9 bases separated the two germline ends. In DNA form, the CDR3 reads TGCGCCAGCAGCCAAGCCAGGGACGATGAAAAACTGTTTTTT. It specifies CASSQARDDEKLFF.

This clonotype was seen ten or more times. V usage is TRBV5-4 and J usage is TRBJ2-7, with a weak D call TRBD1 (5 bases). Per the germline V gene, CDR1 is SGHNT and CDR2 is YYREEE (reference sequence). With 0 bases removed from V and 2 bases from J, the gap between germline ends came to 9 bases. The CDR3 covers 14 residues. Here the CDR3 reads CASSLVTGTYEQYF. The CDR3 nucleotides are TGTGCCAGCAGCTTGGTTACAGGTACCTACGAGCAGTACTTC.